Listed below are T cell receptor beta chains from one sample, sequenced in a study of somatic mutations in cytotoxic T cells in rheumatoid arthritis. The data were produced by immunoSEQ multiplex PCR, yet TCRdb's version contains in-frame clones alone and is incomplete. Seen here are over 7,000 clones, 79% observed once, and the top ten hold 4.5% to 5%. Material for sequencing was CD8+ T cells sorted from blood. The receptors here all came from an adult with rheumatoid arthritis. Each CDR3 is given with its conserved first and last residue. Fields, in order: V gene, clone size, J gene, D gene, CDR3 protein, CDR3 DNA. The D gene is left open where the match is weak. Clone size is shown for a subset of rows, as once, few, many or a class of expanded clone.

v_gene: TRBV28; abundance: NA; j_gene: TRBJ2-1; d_gene: NA; CDR3aa: CASTTKDFSVSYNEQFF; CDR3nt: TGTGCCAGCACCACGAAGGACTTCTCTGTTTCCTACAATGAGCAGTTCTTC
v_gene: TRBV6-5; abundance: NA; j_gene: TRBJ2-3; d_gene: NA; CDR3aa: CASSHPPDTQYF; CDR3nt: TGTGCCAGCAGTCATCCTCCAGATACGCAGTATTTT
v_gene: TRBV28; abundance: NA; j_gene: TRBJ1-4; d_gene: NA; CDR3aa: CASAGGGAGWEKLFF; CDR3nt: TGTGCCAGCGCTGGGGGTGGCGCCGGGTGGGAAAAACTGTTTTTT
v_gene: TRBV11-1; abundance: NA; j_gene: TRBJ2-2; d_gene: NA; CDR3aa: CASSSYQIQDESTGELFF; CDR3nt: TGTGCCAGCAGCTCCTACCAAATACAGGATGAATCCACCGGGGAGCTGTTTTTT
v_gene: TRBV15; abundance: NA; j_gene: TRBJ2-2; d_gene: TRBD2; CDR3aa: CATSRGSLAENTGELFF; CDR3nt: TGTGCCACCAGCAGAGGGTCTCTAGCGGAGAACACCGGGGAGCTGTTTTTT
v_gene: TRBV4-2; abundance: NA; j_gene: TRBJ2-6; d_gene: NA; CDR3aa: CASYSEGSGANVLTF; CDR3nt: TGTGCCAGCTATTCTGAGGGTTCTGGGGCCAACGTCCTGACTTTC
v_gene: TRBV28; abundance: NA; j_gene: TRBJ2-4; d_gene: NA; CDR3aa: CASSIDRIIAKNIQYF; CDR3nt: TGTGCCAGCAGCATCGACAGGATCATAGCCAAAAACATTCAGTACTTC
v_gene: TRBV19; abundance: few; j_gene: TRBJ1-1; d_gene: NA; CDR3aa: CASSSIVGSTEAFF; CDR3nt: TGTGCCAGTAGTAGCATTGTAGGAAGTACTGAAGCTTTCTTT
v_gene: TRBV30; abundance: NA; j_gene: TRBJ1-2; d_gene: NA; CDR3aa: CAWSADTNNYGYTF; CDR3nt: TGTGCCTGGAGTGCGGACACTAACAACTATGGCTACACCTTC
v_gene: TRBV15; abundance: NA; j_gene: TRBJ1-1; d_gene: NA; CDR3aa: CATSRVGNTEAFF; CDR3nt: TGTGCCACCAGCAGAGTTGGTAACACTGAAGCTTTCTTT
v_gene: TRBV6-8; abundance: NA; j_gene: TRBJ2-1; d_gene: NA; CDR3aa: CASSLLCDEQFF; CDR3nt: TGTGCCAGCAGCCTCCTCTGCGATGAGCAGTTCTTC
v_gene: TRBV28; abundance: NA; j_gene: TRBJ2-1; d_gene: NA; CDR3aa: CASRAGGSYNEQFF; CDR3nt: TGTGCCAGCAGGGCGGGTGGCTCCTACAATGAGCAGTTCTTC
v_gene: TRBV7-9; abundance: NA; j_gene: TRBJ2-1; d_gene: TRBD2; CDR3aa: CASSSGLAGGSYNEQFF; CDR3nt: TGTGCCAGCAGCTCGGGACTAGCGGGAGGCTCCTACAATGAGCAGTTCTTC
v_gene: TRBV2; abundance: NA; j_gene: TRBJ2-5; d_gene: TRBD1; CDR3aa: CASSSSDRDQETQYF; CDR3nt: TGTGCCAGCAGTTCCTCTGACAGGGACCAAGAGACCCAGTACTTC
v_gene: TRBV11-2; abundance: NA; j_gene: TRBJ1-5; d_gene: TRBD1; CDR3aa: CASSPGQGSMSNQPQHF; CDR3nt: TGTGCCAGCAGTCCTGGACAGGGAAGCATGAGCAATCAGCCCCAGCATTTT
v_gene: TRBV30; abundance: NA; j_gene: TRBJ2-7; d_gene: TRBD2; CDR3aa: CAFRGVSYEQYF; CDR3nt: TGTGCCTTTCGGGGGGTCTCCTACGAGCAGTACTTC
v_gene: TRBV18; abundance: NA; j_gene: TRBJ1-2; d_gene: NA; CDR3aa: CASDQPAGYGYTF; CDR3nt: TGTGCCAGCGACCAACCGGCGGGCTATGGCTACACCTTC
v_gene: TRBV28; abundance: once; j_gene: TRBJ1-3; d_gene: NA; CDR3aa: CASSLQPGNTIYF; CDR3nt: TGTGCCAGCAGTTTACAGCCTGGAAACACCATATATTTT
v_gene: TRBV2; abundance: NA; j_gene: TRBJ2-7; d_gene: NA; CDR3aa: CASSESDRRVAYEQYF; CDR3nt: TGTGCCAGCAGTGAAAGCGACAGAAGAGTTGCCTACGAGCAGTACTTC
v_gene: TRBV7-2; abundance: NA; j_gene: TRBJ1-2; d_gene: NA; CDR3aa: CASSLVPPGGIGLPYGYTF; CDR3nt: TGTGCCAGCAGCTTAGTACCTCCTGGAGGAATCGGGCTTCCCTATGGCTACACCTTC
v_gene: TRBV28; abundance: NA; j_gene: TRBJ1-5; d_gene: TRBD1; CDR3aa: CASSFSGGRSQPQHF; CDR3nt: TGTGCCAGCAGTTTTTCAGGGGGCAGGAGTCAGCCCCAGCATTTT
v_gene: TRBV7-8; abundance: NA; j_gene: TRBJ2-5; d_gene: TRBD2; CDR3aa: CASSLRASGETQYF; CDR3nt: TGTGCCAGCAGCTTAAGGGCTAGCGGAGAGACCCAGTACTTC
v_gene: TRBV9; abundance: NA; j_gene: TRBJ1-2; d_gene: NA; CDR3aa: CASSGITSGGATF; CDR3nt: TGTGCCAGCAGCGGGATCACTTCAGGCGGGGCGACCTTC
v_gene: TRBV5-1; abundance: NA; j_gene: TRBJ2-1; d_gene: TRBD1; CDR3aa: CASRQDRGTDNEQFF; CDR3nt: TGCGCCAGCAGACAGGACAGGGGAACGGACAATGAGCAGTTCTTC
v_gene: TRBV27; abundance: NA; j_gene: TRBJ1-1; d_gene: NA; CDR3aa: CASNLIGGNTEAFF; CDR3nt: TGTGCCAGCAACTTAATCGGGGGGAACACTGAAGCTTTCTTT
v_gene: TRBV5-5; abundance: NA; j_gene: TRBJ2-1; d_gene: NA; CDR3aa: CASRWGAYNEQFF; CDR3nt: TGTGCCAGCAGATGGGGAGCTTACAATGAGCAGTTCTTC
v_gene: TRBV5-4; abundance: NA; j_gene: TRBJ2-5; d_gene: NA; CDR3aa: CASSLKGAGSQETQYF; CDR3nt: TGTGCCAGCAGCTTGAAGGGTGCGGGAAGTCAAGAGACCCAGTACTTC
v_gene: TRBV18; abundance: NA; j_gene: TRBJ1-3; d_gene: NA; CDR3aa: CASSPTRMGSSGNTIYF; CDR3nt: TGTGCCAGCTCCCCGACCAGGATGGGATCCTCTGGAAACACCATATATTTT
v_gene: TRBV7-9; abundance: NA; j_gene: TRBJ1-1; d_gene: TRBD1; CDR3aa: CASSSGQGVEAFF; CDR3nt: TGTGCCAGCAGCTCGGGACAGGGGGTTGAAGCTTTCTTT
v_gene: TRBV25-1; abundance: NA; j_gene: TRBJ1-5; d_gene: NA; CDR3aa: CASSEVSGWPQHF; CDR3nt: TGTGCCAGCAGTGAAGTATCAGGGTGGCCCCAGCATTTT
v_gene: TRBV2; abundance: NA; j_gene: TRBJ2-7; d_gene: TRBD1; CDR3aa: CASSGIGTVLSYEQYF; CDR3nt: TGTGCCAGCAGTGGTATTGGGACAGTCCTCTCCTACGAGCAGTACTTC
v_gene: TRBV7-9; abundance: NA; j_gene: TRBJ2-1; d_gene: TRBD2; CDR3aa: CASSFPLAGYGNEQFF; CDR3nt: TGTGCCAGCAGTTTCCCACTAGCGGGTTATGGGAATGAGCAGTTCTTC
v_gene: TRBV4-1; abundance: NA; j_gene: TRBJ1-4; d_gene: NA; CDR3aa: CASSQLGRGKGEKLFF; CDR3nt: TGCGCCAGCAGCCAACTTGGTAGGGGTAAGGGTGAAAAACTGTTTTTT
v_gene: TRBV7-8; abundance: NA; j_gene: TRBJ2-7; d_gene: NA; CDR3aa: CASSGAAYEQYF; CDR3nt: TGTGCCAGCTCTGGGGCCGCCTACGAGCAGTACTTC
v_gene: TRBV6-5; abundance: NA; j_gene: TRBJ2-7; d_gene: NA; CDR3aa: CASSPRQGGPYEQYF; CDR3nt: TGTGCCAGCAGTCCACGACAGGGAGGCCCCTACGAGCAGTACTTC
v_gene: TRBV28; abundance: NA; j_gene: TRBJ2-5; d_gene: NA; CDR3aa: CASSRLAAWEVQYF; CDR3nt: TGTGCCAGCAGTCGTCTGGCGGCGTGGGAGGTCCAGTACTTC
v_gene: TRBV11-1; abundance: NA; j_gene: TRBJ2-1; d_gene: TRBD2; CDR3aa: CASSPREAADEQFF; CDR3nt: TGTGCCAGCAGCCCCCGGGAGGCGGCCGATGAGCAGTTCTTC
v_gene: TRBV14; abundance: once; j_gene: TRBJ2-2; d_gene: NA; CDR3aa: CASSQDSRSSGELFF; CDR3nt: TGTGCCAGCAGCCAAGACTCCCGGTCCTCCGGGGAGCTGTTTTTT
v_gene: TRBV2; abundance: NA; j_gene: TRBJ1-6; d_gene: NA; CDR3aa: CASSARDPDNSPLHF; CDR3nt: TGTGCCAGCAGTGCCCGGGACCCAGATAATTCACCCCTCCACTTT
v_gene: TRBV6-1; abundance: NA; j_gene: TRBJ1-2; d_gene: TRBD1; CDR3aa: CASTSGQGDGYTF; CDR3nt: TGTGCCAGCACCTCGGGACAGGGGGATGGCTACACCTTC
v_gene: TRBV12-2; abundance: medium-sized; j_gene: TRBJ2-1; d_gene: NA; CDR3aa: CASRPVGKTRIPTDSYNEQFF; CDR3nt: TGTGCAAGTCGCCCTGTGGGGAAGACTAGAATACCTACCGACTCCTACAATGAGCAGTTCTTC
v_gene: TRBV18; abundance: NA; j_gene: TRBJ1-4; d_gene: TRBD1; CDR3aa: CASSLSGTENEKLFF; CDR3nt: TGTGCCAGCTCACTTTCCGGGACAGAGAATGAAAAACTGTTTTTT
v_gene: TRBV27; abundance: few; j_gene: TRBJ2-5; d_gene: TRBD2; CDR3aa: CASRPGLAGHLYQETQYF; CDR3nt: TGTGCCAGCAGGCCGGGACTAGCGGGCCATTTGTACCAAGAGACCCAGTACTTC